A selection of T cell receptor beta chains follows, all from one sample in a study of cytomegalovirus exposure and HLA in healthy donors. Here immunoSEQ multiplex PCR was the method, and the copy in TCRdb shows in-frame clones only, minus some. The sample lists roughly 160,000 clones, about 80% occurring once. Source material: PBMCs. Source of these receptors: a man aged 45-60 years in good health and CMV-seropositive. The CDR3 runs from the conserved cysteine through the conserved F or W. The D gene is left open where the match is weak. Where a row states a size, it is once, few, many or the class of an expanded clone; other rows omit it.

d_gene	abundance	v_gene	j_gene	len	CDR3nt	CDR3aa
.	.	TRBV4-1	TRBJ1-1	13	TGCGCCAGCAGCCAACCTATGAACACTGAAGCTTTCTTT	CASSQPMNTEAFF
.	few	TRBV7-8	TRBJ1-4	17	TGTGCCAGCAGCTTACTCGCAGGACCGGGGGGGAATGAAAAACTGTTTTTT	CASSLLAGPGGNEKLFF
.	.	TRBV7-9	TRBJ1-2	15	TGTGCCAGCAGCTCTAGAACCCCGGACAGCTATGGCTACACCTTC	CASSSRTPDSYGYTF
.	once	TRBV18	TRBJ1-2	16	TGTGCCAGCTCACCACCGTCGGCAGGAGGAAACTATGGCTACACCTTC	CASSPPSAGGNYGYTF
TRBD1	.	TRBV6-5	TRBJ1-2	15	TGTGCCAGCAGTTCCGGACAGGGGTTTACCTATGGCTACACCTTC	CASSSGQGFTYGYTF
.	.	TRBV7-9	TRBJ1-2	15	TGTGCCAGCAGCTTACAGGAGGGTCAGAACGTGGGCTACACCTTC	CASSLQEGQNVGYTF
TRBD1	.	TRBV5-4	TRBJ1-3	16	TGTGCCAGCAGCTTGGGAGGGACAGGGTTTGGAAACACCATATATTTT	CASSLGGTGFGNTIYF
.	.	TRBV19	TRBJ1-5	18	TGTGCCAGTAGCATCTACCGGACAGCCCAATATAGCAATCAGCCCCAGCATTTT	CASSIYRTAQYSNQPQHF
TRBD1	few	TRBV4-2	TRBJ1-2	15	TGTGCCAGCAGCCAGGACAGGGGCGCTAACTATGGCTACACCTTC	CASSQDRGANYGYTF
.	few	TRBV4-1	TRBJ1-6	15	TGCGCCAGCAGCCACCCCAGGGGAATGTATTCACCCCTCCACTTT	CASSHPRGMYSPLHF
TRBD2	.	TRBV5-4	TRBJ2-3	17	TGTGCCAGCAGTTTTGGTATCCTAGCGGATAGCACAGATACGCAGTATTTT	CASSFGILADSTDTQYF
.	.	TRBV5-4	TRBJ1-3	13	TGTGCCAGTCGGGCAGGGAGGGCAAACACCATATATTTT	CASRAGRANTIYF
.	.	TRBV5-1	TRBJ1-5	13	TGCGCCAGCAGCCGGGGAGCGGATCAGCCCCAGCATTTT	CASSRGADQPQHF
TRBD1	many	TRBV6-6	TRBJ1-1	15	TGTGCCAGCTGGAATCCGGGACAGGGCTACACTGAAGCTTTCTTT	CASWNPGQGYTEAFF
TRBD1	few	TRBV5-4	TRBJ1-4	15	TGTGCCAGCAGCCCCGGGACAGGGGGGAATGAAAAACTGTTTTTT	CASSPGTGGNEKLFF
.	.	TRBV19	TRBJ1-4	15	TGTGCCAGTAGTGCCACAGGTATCTCAGGTGAAAAACTGTTTTTT	CASSATGISGEKLFF
.	.	TRBV18	TRBJ2-5	16	TGTGCCAGCTCACCACCAGTCGGCAGGCCCGGAGAGACCCAGTACTTC	CASSPPVGRPGETQYF
TRBD2	.	TRBV29-1	TRBJ2-1	12	TGCAGCGCCGAGCGGGGGGTCGATGAGCAGTTCTTC	CSAERGVDEQFF
TRBD2	.	TRBV18	TRBJ2-3	16	TGTGCCAGCTCACCAAGTCCGCTAGCGGGCACAGATACGCAGTATTTT	CASSPSPLAGTDTQYF
TRBD2	.	TRBV14	TRBJ2-5	18	TGTGCCAGCAGCGACCCGGGACTAGCGGGTGTAAGCTTAGAGACCCAGTACTTC	CASSDPGLAGVSLETQYF
TRBD1	few	TRBV5-1	TRBJ2-3	14	TGCGCCAGCAGCTACAGGGGGAGCACAGATACGCAGTATTTT	CASSYRGSTDTQYF
.	once	TRBV28	TRBJ2-5	13	TGTGCCAGCAGTTTCAGGAAACAAGAGACCCAGTACTTC	CASSFRKQETQYF
.	.	TRBV5-1	TRBJ1-4	15	TGCGCCAGCAGCTTGCAAAGCGCAACTAATGAAAAACTGTTTTTT	CASSLQSATNEKLFF
.	.	TRBV9	TRBJ1-3	15	TGTGCCAGCAGCGAACTCCAAAGCTCTGGAAACACCATATATTTT	CASSELQSSGNTIYF
.	.	TRBV19	TRBJ2-1	14	TGTGCCAGTAGTTTCCTGAGCTCCTACAATGAGCAGTTCTTC	CASSFLSSYNEQFF
.	.	TRBV4-2	TRBJ2-3	15	TGTGCCAGCAGCCAAGTTGGGACTAGCACAGATACGCAGTATTTT	CASSQVGTSTDTQYF
TRBD2	.	TRBV2	TRBJ2-1	15	TGTGCCAGCAGTCTAGGGCTAGCGGGGGGAGGTGAGCAGTTCTTC	CASSLGLAGGGEQFF
.	.	TRBV14	TRBJ2-5	11	TGTGCCAGCAGCCAAGTAAAGACCCAGTACTTC	CASSQVKTQYF
.	.	TRBV29-1	TRBJ1-1	13	TGCAGCGCGGGAGGCAATATGAACACTGAAGCTTTCTTT	CSAGGNMNTEAFF
TRBD2	.	TRBV5-1	TRBJ2-1	15	TGCGCCAGCAGCTTGGGGGAGGGCAGATACAATGAGCAGTTCTTC	CASSLGEGRYNEQFF
.	.	TRBV14	TRBJ2-5	17	TGTGCCAGCAGCCAAGCTCGGGACACGATGTACCAAGAGACCCAGTACTTC	CASSQARDTMYQETQYF
TRBD1	.	TRBV30	TRBJ1-2	13	TGTGCCTGGGATACGGGACAGAACTATGGCTACACCTTC	CAWDTGQNYGYTF
TRBD1	.	TRBV6-5	TRBJ2-2	15	TGTGCCAGCAGTTATTCAGCGGACAGGGGGCCGGAGCTGTTTTTT	CASSYSADRGPELFF
TRBD1	once	TRBV4-2	TRBJ1-5	17	TGTGCCAGCAGCCAAAAGTCGGACAGGGGAGGCAATCAGCCCCAGCATTTT	CASSQKSDRGGNQPQHF
.	.	TRBV28	TRBJ2-6	16	TGTGCCAGCAGTTTAGTACAAAACTCTGGGGCCAACGTCCTGACTTTC	CASSLVQNSGANVLTF
.	.	TRBV4-1	TRBJ1-1	13	TGCGCCAGCAGCCTGCAGATGAACACTGAAGCTTTCTTT	CASSLQMNTEAFF
TRBD1	.	TRBV18	TRBJ2-7	17	TGTGCCAGCTCATTCAGTTCTCAGGGGGCGTCCAACTACGAGCAGTACTTC	CASSFSSQGASNYEQYF
.	.	TRBV23-1	TRBJ2-5	16	TGCGCCAGCAGTCAAGCGGAAGGACGGACACAAGAGACCCAGTACTTC	CASSQAEGRTQETQYF
TRBD1	.	TRBV6-1	TRBJ1-5	19	TGTGCCAGCAGTGAAATGGCAGGGGGCGGGGGATGGGGCAATCAGCCCCAGCATTTT	CASSEMAGGGGWGNQPQHF
TRBD2	.	TRBV6-4	TRBJ2-3	16	TGTGCCAGCAGCCCTCTAGCGGGGGTTCGCACAGATACGCAGTATTTT	CASSPLAGVRTDTQYF
TRBD1	.	TRBV7-6	TRBJ1-1	15	TGTGCCAGCAGCTTAAGGGGACAGGGATATACTGAAGCTTTCTTT	CASSLRGQGYTEAFF